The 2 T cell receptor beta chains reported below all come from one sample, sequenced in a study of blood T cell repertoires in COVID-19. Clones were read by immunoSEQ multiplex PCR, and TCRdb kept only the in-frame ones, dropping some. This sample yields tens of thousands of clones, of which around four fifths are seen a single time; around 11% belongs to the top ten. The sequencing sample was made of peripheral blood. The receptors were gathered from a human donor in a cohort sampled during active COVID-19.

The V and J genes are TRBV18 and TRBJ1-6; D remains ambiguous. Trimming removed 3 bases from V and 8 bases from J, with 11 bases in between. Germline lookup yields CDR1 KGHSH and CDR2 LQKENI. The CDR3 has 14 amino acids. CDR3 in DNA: TGTGCCAGCTCACCCGCAGGTCCTCATTCACCCCTCCACTTT. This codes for CASSPAGPHSPLHF.

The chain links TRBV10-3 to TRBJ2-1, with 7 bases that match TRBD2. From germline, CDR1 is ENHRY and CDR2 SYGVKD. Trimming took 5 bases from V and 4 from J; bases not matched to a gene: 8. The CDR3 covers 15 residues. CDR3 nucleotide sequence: TGTGCCATCAGTTCCCTTGGGGGGGGTTACAATGAGCAGTTCTTC. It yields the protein CAISSLGGGYNEQFF.